This TCR beta chain was retrieved from a study of blood T cells in healthy people across ages. Using a J-beta primer mix together with a sample-barcoded 5' primer, a second PCR was run for about 6 to 12 cycles. MiXCR, applied by TCRdb to the 5' RACE reads, yields one record per CDR3 protein. The sample shows some 900,000 distinct CDR3 sequences, approximately 49% of them seen only once. The sequence came from a man aged 25 to 45 in good health. Sample: blood.

This chain's CDR3 is CASSQNPTGTDTQYF. As DNA, the CDR3 is TGTGCCAGCAGCCAAAACCCGACAGGCACAGATACGCAGTATTTT. V gene TRBV3-1 combines with J gene TRBJ2-3, with D perhaps matching TRBD1 (5 bases). Germline lookup yields CDR1 LGHDT and CDR2 YNNKEL (reference sequence). The CDR3 is made up of 15 amino acids. V lost 2 bases and J lost 1, with 10 bases in between.